Shown below are 30 T cell receptor beta chains from a single sample sequenced in a study of blood T cell repertoires in COVID-19. Assay: immunoSEQ multiplex PCR; the TCRdb copy retains only in-frame clones and omits some. The sample yields 250,000 to 350,000 clones, around 86% seen once. What was sequenced was PBMCs or T cells enriched from blood (not recorded which). The origin of the receptors is a young woman who had recovered from COVID-19.

The V and J genes are TRBV10-3 and TRBJ1-2, with TRBD1 matching over 8 bases. The V and J ends lost 6 bases and 6 bases, in that order; junction bases with no gene match: 3. Germline lookup yields CDR1 ENHRY and CDR2 SYGVKD. CDR3 size: 12 residues. CDR3 residues: CAIRGQGDGYTF. DNA of the CDR3: TGTGCCATCAGAGGACAGGGTGATGGCTACACCTTC.

The chain combines TRBV30 with TRBJ1-1; D unresolved. Germline V gene data show CDR1 as GTSNPN and CDR2 as SVGIG (reference sequence). V lost 5 bases, J lost 7 bases, and 11 bases lay in between. The CDR3 sequence is 11 residues long. The CDR3 coding sequence is TGTGCCTGGTTGTCGGGAGGTGAAGCTTTCTTT. Protein product: CAWLSGGEAFF.

The V gene is TRBV6-5, the J gene TRBJ1-6, with D maybe TRBD1 (6 bases). The CDR3 runs to 13 residues. The ends were cut back, 5 bases at V and 5 bases at J, with 7 bases in the middle. Germline CDR1 reads MNHEY; CDR2 reads SVGAGI. In DNA, the CDR3 is TGTGCCAGCAGTACAGGGAATAATTCACCCCTCCACTTT. It specifies CASSTGNNSPLHF.

The V and J genes are TRBV9 and TRBJ2-2; 9 bases agree with TRBD2. V was pared by 4 bases and J by 7 bases, with 14 bases of the junction left unmatched. CDR3 length: 17 residues. In germline, CDR1 is SGDLS, CDR2 YYNGEE. CDR3 in DNA: TGTGCCAGCAGCACAGCGGGCGGGAGGGCCCTGGGCGGGGAGCTGTTTTTT. Protein product: CASSTAGGRALGGELFF.

The chain is built from TRBV24-1 and TRBJ1-2; D gene ambiguous. The CDR3 length is 13 residues. Looked up from germline, CDR1 is KGHDR and CDR2 is SFDVKD. V was trimmed by 6 bases and J by 3 bases, leaving 10 bases between them. The CDR3 reads CATSRESYYGYTF. The CDR3 DNA reads TGTGCCACCAGTCGCGAATCCTACTATGGCTACACCTTC.

The chain has TRBV15 and TRBJ2-7; a possible D gene is TRBD1 (6 bases). The CDR3 length is 16 residues. V was trimmed by 5 bases and J by 3 bases, leaving 20 bases between them. Germline loops: CDR1 LNHNV, CDR2 YYDKDF (reference sequence). CDR3: CATSPLGAGVGYEQYF. CDR3 bases: TGTGCCACCAGCCCCCTAGGGGCAGGGGTTGGCTACGAGCAGTACTTC.

This sequence joins TRBV28 and TRBJ2-7; weak D call: TRBD2 (7 bases). CDR1 is MDHEN, CDR2 SYDVKM, per germline. CDR3 size: 13 residues. The V and J ends lost 6 bases and 4 bases respectively, with 13 bases between them. This CDR3 reads CASSSGGRYEQYF. Here the CDR3 DNA reads TGTGCCAGCAGCTCCGGGGGGCGATACGAGCAGTACTTC.

The chain has TRBV5-4 and TRBJ2-7, with D perhaps TRBD2 (6 bases). V shed 4 bases and J shed 1 base, with 15 bases lying between them. This CDR3 spans 15 amino acids. Per the germline V gene, CDR1 is SGHNT and CDR2 is YYREEE (reference sequence). The CDR3 bases are TGTGCCAGCAGCGAACGGGGAGGTTTATCCTACGAGCAGTACTTC. It yields the protein CASSERGGLSYEQYF. The full variable domain, completed using reference TRBV5-4 and TRBJ2-7, is ETGVTQSPTHLIKTRGQQVTLRCSSQSGHNTVSWYQQALGQGPQFIFQYYREEENGRGNFPPRFSGLQFPNYSSELNVNALELDDSALYLCASSERGGLSYEQYFGPGTRLTVT.

The chain is built from TRBV5-8 and TRBJ1-1, with D perhaps matching TRBD1 (6 bases). Germline CDR1 reads SGHTS; CDR2 reads YDEGEE. V lost 3 bases and J lost 0, with 18 bases in between. The CDR3 consists of 17 residues. For the CDR3, the DNA is TGTGCCAGCAGCTCCCAAGGCCGGGGGGCCATGAACACTGAAGCTTTCTTT. Translation: CASSSQGRGAMNTEAFF. Filled out from reference TRBV5-8 and TRBJ1-1, the complete variable domain reads EAGVTQSPTHLIKTRGQQATLRCSPISGHTSVYWYQQALGLGLQFLLWYDEGEERNRGNFPPRFSGRQFPNYSSELNVNALELEDSALYLCASSSQGRGAMNTEAFFGQGTRLTVV.

V and J are TRBV7-8 and TRBJ2-7; D gene unclear. V was trimmed by 5 bases and J by 7 bases, leaving 12 bases between them. This CDR3 has 12 amino acids. Germline V gene data show CDR1 as SGHVS and CDR2 as FQNEAQ. The CDR3 nucleotides read TGTGCCAGCAGCCGTGATGCGAGGGAGCAGTACTTC. It codes for CASSRDAREQYF. Based on the CDR3 plus reference TRBV7-8 and TRBJ2-7, the full variable domain is GAGVSQSPRYKVAKRGQDVALRCDPISGHVSLFWYQQALGQGPEFLTYFQNEAQLDKSGLPSDRFFAERPEGSVSTLKIQRTQQEDSAVYLCASSRDAREQYFGPGTRLTVT.

For this clone: No DNA is shown, since the ends of the CDR3 on it are uncertain; the CDR3 is the one TCRdb lists. This chain connects TRBV27 to TRBJ2-5; the D segment call TRBD1 is taken from the table without a DNA check. Germline loops: CDR1 MNHEY, CDR2 SMNVEV (reference sequence). The CDR3 comprises 14 residues, both ends counted. The chain's CDR3 is CASSFSGQGETQYF.

The chain carries TRBV5-1 and TRBJ1-1; D not resolved. Germline V lookup: CDR1 SGHRS, CDR2 YFSETQ. The CDR3 is 12 residues long. V lost 6 bases to trimming and J lost 3 bases, with 9 bases between them. CDR3 in amino acids: CASKRRDTEAFF. The DNA of the CDR3 is TGCGCCAGCAAGCGGAGGGACACTGAAGCTTTCTTT.

The chain joins TRBV10-1 to TRBJ2-1; D perhaps matches TRBD1 (6 bases). Per the germline V gene, CDR1 is WNHNN and CDR2 is SYGVQD (reference sequence). V was cut by 3 bases and J by 4 bases, with 16 bases left in between. The CDR3 length is 16 residues. CDR3 loop: CASSDLRSGAYNEQFF. The CDR3 nucleotides are TGCGCCAGCAGTGATTTGAGGTCAGGGGCGTACAATGAGCAGTTCTTC.

The rearrangement uses TRBV27 and TRBJ2-1; 12 positions agree with TRBD2. Trimming cost V 6 bases and J 7 bases; bases outside gene matches: 7. Germline loops: CDR1 MNHEY, CDR2 SMNVEV (reference sequence). The CDR3 is made up of 15 amino acids. CDR3 DNA sequence: TGTGCCAGCAGGCCGCGACTAGCGGGAGATAATGAGCAGTTCTTC. Encoded protein: CASRPRLAGDNEQFF.

The chain joins TRBV28 to TRBJ1-2; 8 bases match TRBD1. CDR1 is MDHEN and CDR2 is SYDVKM in the germline V gene. The trim removed 6 bases at V and 1 base at J, leaving 7 bases unmatched. The CDR3 loop spans 15 amino acids. The CDR3 sequence: CASSWGDRSNYGYTF. The CDR3 region has the DNA TGTGCCAGCAGCTGGGGGGACAGGAGTAACTATGGCTACACCTTC.

The genes are TRBV4-2 and TRBJ2-3; no clear D. The CDR3 is 14 amino acids. Germline assignment: CDR1 LGHNA and CDR2 YNFKEQ. Trimming stripped 0 bases from V and 4 bases from J, with 8 bases between. DNA for the CDR3: TGTGCCAGCAGCCAAGAGCACTCTCCAGATACGCAGTATTTT. It specifies CASSQEHSPDTQYF.

The chain recombines TRBV3-1 (or the pseudogene TRBV3-2) with TRBJ2-7; 7 bases align to TRBD1. The CDR3 has 14 residues. From germline, CDR1 is LGHDT and CDR2 YNNKEL (reference sequence). Unmatched junction bases numbered 3, after V lost 1 base and J lost 3 bases. CDR3 coding DNA: TGTGCCAGCAGCCAAGGGCAGGGGGTCTACGAGCAGTACTTC. Amino acids: CASSQGQGVYEQYF.

V is TRBV9 and J is TRBJ1-2, with a tentative D call TRBD1 (6 bases). Between the trimmed V and J ends, which lost 4 bases and 4 bases, there was a span of 14 bases. Per germline, CDR1 SGDLS and CDR2 YYNGEE. This CDR3 spans 14 amino acids. Here the CDR3 DNA reads TGTGCCAGCAGCTCCCGGGACACGAGCTATGGCTACACCTTC. It translates to CASSSRDTSYGYTF.

This sequence joins TRBV6-2 or TRBV6-3 and TRBJ2-5, with TRBD2 matching 9 bases. This CDR3 spans 15 amino acids. V was clipped by 2 bases and J by 6 bases; unmatched bases: 7. The germline V gene encodes CDR1 MNHEY and CDR2 SVGEGT. As DNA, the CDR3 is TGTGCCAGCAGTTACCGGCGGGGGGGCGATCAGACCCAGTACTTC. Translating gives CASSYRRGGDQTQYF.

This CDR3 reads CASSPTGSFTEAFF. The CDR3 DNA follows: TGTGCCAGCAGTCCTACAGGGAGTTTCACTGAAGCTTTCTTT. The chain recombines TRBV13 with TRBJ1-1; D is possibly TRBD1 (6 bases). The CDR3 runs 14 residues. Germline lookup yields CDR1 PRHDT and CDR2 FYEKMQ (reference sequence). V dropped 6 bases and J dropped 4 bases, with 15 bases sitting between them.

The chain carries TRBV15 and TRBJ2-1; D remains unclear. V was cut by 4 bases and J by 7 bases, with 8 bases left in between. The germline V gene encodes CDR1 LNHNV and CDR2 YYDKDF (reference sequence). This CDR3 has 12 amino acids. CDR3 sequence reads: CATSKPGNEQFF. The CDR3 nucleotides are TGTGCCACCAGCAAACCCGGGAATGAGCAGTTCTTC.

This chain joins TRBV6-5 and TRBJ1-2; 9 positions agree with TRBD1. Trimming removed 2 bases from V and 8 bases from J; junction bases left unmatched: 3. Germline assignment: CDR1 MNHEY and CDR2 SVGAGI. The CDR3 has 13 residues. In DNA form, the CDR3 reads TGTGCCAGCAGTTACGACACAGGGGGCGGCTACACCTTC. Protein: CASSYDTGGGYTF.

The chain uses TRBV19 and TRBJ2-2; 7 bases map to TRBD1. The germline CDR1 and CDR2 sequences are LNHDA and SQIVND (reference sequence). V gave up 8 bases and J gave up 0 bases; unmatched junction bases: 6. CDR3 length equals 15 residues. This CDR3 is CASHPGQANTGELFF. The CDR3 DNA reads TGTGCCAGTCATCCTGGACAGGCGAACACCGGGGAGCTGTTTTTT.

In nucleotides, the CDR3 is TGTGCCAGCAGTGGGCTCCCGGGAGAAAAACTGTTTTTT. Its protein is CASSGLPGEKLFF. V and J are TRBV12-3 or TRBV12-4 and TRBJ1-4; D is ambiguous. The CDR3 runs 13 residues. The V end lost 5 bases, the J end lost 8 bases, and 12 bases lay between the germline ends.

This sequence joins TRBV27 and TRBJ1-2, with D unresolved. Germline loops: CDR1 MNHEY, CDR2 SMNVEV (reference sequence). CDR3 length equals 14 residues. V lost 6 bases to trimming and J lost 4 bases, with 15 bases between them. The CDR3 region is CASRALGGGYGYTF. The CDR3 nucleotides read TGTGCCAGCAGGGCCCTCGGTGGAGGCTATGGCTACACCTTC.

The DNA of the CDR3 is TGTGCCAGCAGCAGGGACAGGGGGCGCGACACTGAAGCTTTCTTT. It is translated as CASSRDRGRDTEAFF. The V and J genes are TRBV5-4 and TRBJ1-1; 12 bases are a match to TRBD1. The CDR3 spans 15 residues. Germline V lookup: CDR1 SGHNT, CDR2 YYREEE (reference sequence). J was trimmed by 3 bases and V by 4 bases; bases with no gene match: 4.

The V and J genes are TRBV27 and TRBJ1-1, with 7 bases identical to TRBD1. J lost 1 base, V lost 5 bases, and 7 bases had no gene match. Germline V lookup: CDR1 MNHEY, CDR2 SMNVEV (reference sequence). This CDR3 has 15 amino acids. CDR3 loop: CASSGLGGWNTEAFF. In DNA, the CDR3 is TGTGCCAGCAGTGGGTTAGGGGGCTGGAACACTGAAGCTTTCTTT.

The CDR3 loop is CSVEADSSSTDTQYF. The CDR3 DNA is TGCAGCGTTGAAGCTGACAGCTCTAGCACAGATACGCAGTATTTT. The chain employs TRBV29-1 and TRBJ2-3; D is possibly TRBD1 (5 bases). The CDR3 contains 15 residues. Germline V gives CDR1 SQVTM, CDR2 ANQGSEA. Trimming shortened V by 1 base and J by 0 bases, and 11 bases separated the two germline ends.

This chain joins TRBV9 and TRBJ2-2; tentatively, D is TRBD2 (5 bases). Trimming removed 0 bases at V and 0 bases at J, with 9 bases between. The CDR3 runs to 16 residues. CDR1 SGDLS and CDR2 YYNGEE come from the germline V gene. The CDR3 region is CASSVASGPNTGELFF. In DNA form, the CDR3 reads TGTGCCAGCAGCGTAGCGAGCGGACCGAACACCGGGGAGCTGTTTTTT.

The chain links TRBV6-5 to TRBJ2-7; 7 positions match TRBD2. The length of the CDR3 is 12 residues. The V gene end was trimmed by 9 bases and the J gene end by 1 base; junction bases not matched to a gene: 3. CDR1 and CDR2 (germline): MNHEY, SVGAGI. CDR3 nucleotide sequence: TGTGCCAGTTCTAGCGGATCCTACGAGCAGTACTTC. Amino acids: CASSSGSYEQYF.